This TCR beta chain stems from a study of OX40 agonist ivuxolimab in advanced cancers. Across the study: Recorded diagnoses for dose-escalation patients were hepatocellular carcinoma, melanoma, renal cell or head and neck cancer. Those enrolled were roughly 80% male, with a mean age of 60 years and ages from 23 to 79. Study-wide results and caveats: More expanded clones were seen, on average, in CD8+ T cells than in CD4+. Within 6 weeks, CD4+ and CD8+ blood T cells expanded clonally at 0.1 to 3.0 mg/kg.

Produced via immunoSEQ multiplex PCR; TCRdb's table is partial and in-frame only. The sample comprises 50,000 to 60,000 clones, about nine tenths of which are singletons, and 6.5% to 8% rests with the top ten. Comments on this clone: Its target is unknown.

Sequenced here: CD4+ or CD8+ T cells sorted from blood, sampled in a trial of the OX40 agonist ivuxolimab. This clonotype was obtained from an adult with an advanced solid tumor such as melanoma, head and neck, liver or kidney cancer.

The CDR3 DNA follows: TGTGCCAGCTCGGAGGCTTCGAGGGACACTGAAGCTTTCTTT. Its protein is CASSEASRDTEAFF. The chain couples TRBV18 to TRBJ1-1; no reliable D call. This CDR3 is 14 amino acids long. CDR1 and CDR2 (germline): KGHSH, LQKENI. The V gene lost 6 bases and the J gene lost 3 bases, with 14 bases spanning the gap.